The 23 T cell receptor beta chains below were found in one sample sequenced in a study of T cell responses to AZD1222 COVID-19 vaccine. Sequencing used immunoSEQ multiplex PCR; TCRdb keeps in-frame clones, though not all of them. The sample contains 150,000 to 200,000 clones, 91% of which appear only once. This specimen consisted of peripheral blood, obtained 28 days after the second AZD1222 dose. The receptors shown here come from an adult who received the AZD1222 COVID-19 vaccine.

V usage is TRBV14 and J usage is TRBJ1-6, with D unclear. Germline V lookup: CDR1 SGHDN, CDR2 FVKESK. The CDR3 sequence is 15 residues long. Deletions cut 0 bases from V and 8 bases from J, with 11 bases between. The CDR3 reads CASSQDGVWDSPLHF. CDR3 bases: TGTGCCAGCAGCCAAGATGGGGTTTGGGATTCACCCCTCCACTTT.

V is TRBV3-1 (or the pseudogene TRBV3-2) and J is TRBJ2-1, with TRBD2 identical over 11 bases. The CDR3 length is 15 residues. J was trimmed by 9 bases and V by 4 bases; bases with no gene match: 8. Germline V gene data show CDR1 as LGHDT and CDR2 as YNNKEL (reference sequence). CDR3 bases: TGTGCCAGCAGCCCTTCGACTAGCGGGATACTTGAGCAGTTCTTC. Protein: CASSPSTSGILEQFF.

The rearrangement joins TRBV4-2 to TRBJ2-7; D unclear. Trimming pared 0 bases from V and 0 bases from J, leaving 9 bases between. Per germline, CDR1 LGHNA and CDR2 YNFKEQ. The CDR3 consists of 15 residues. Here the CDR3 DNA reads TGTGCCAGCAGCCAAGATATCCGAAGCTCCTACGAGCAGTACTTC. Translated: CASSQDIRSSYEQYF.

This clone occurred once. J is TRBJ2-3 and V is TRBV19; no clear D. V lost 0 bases, J lost 9 bases, and 10 bases lay in between. The CDR3 extends over 13 amino acids. Germline assignment: CDR1 LNHDA and CDR2 SQIVND (reference sequence). The DNA for the CDR3 is TGTGCCAGTAGTATAGAGTCCAGGTACACGCAGTATTTT. It specifies CASSIESRYTQYF.

V is TRBV4-3 and J is TRBJ1-3; TRBD1 is a possible D gene (5 bases). V shed 0 bases and J shed 2 bases, with 11 bases lying between them. Germline CDR1 is LGHNA and CDR2 is YSLEER. The CDR3 covers 16 residues. CDR3 loop: CASSQDWAGPGNTIYF. CDR3 bases: TGCGCCAGCAGCCAAGATTGGGCAGGGCCTGGAAACACCATATATTTT.

The V and J genes are TRBV5-5 and TRBJ2-7; the match to TRBD2 covers 12 bases. In germline, CDR1 is SGHKS, CDR2 YYEKEE (reference sequence). There are 14 residues in the CDR3. V lost 3 bases to trimming and J lost 4 bases; unmatched junction nucleotides: 2. This CDR3 reads CASSSGLAGYEQYF. CDR3 sequence (DNA): TGTGCCAGCAGCTCCGGACTAGCGGGGTACGAGCAGTACTTC.

The J gene is TRBJ1-4, the V gene TRBV5-4, with a weak D call TRBD1 (5 bases). This CDR3 has 16 residues. Germline CDR1 is SGHNT and CDR2 is YYREEE (reference sequence). V lost 0 bases to trimming and J lost 4 bases, with 13 bases between them. CDR3 sequence reads: CASSLGGGGNNEKLFF. The CDR3 DNA sequence: TGTGCCAGCAGCTTGGGCGGGGGGGGAAATAATGAAAAACTGTTTTTT.

This chain links TRBV14 with TRBJ1-1, with D maybe TRBD1 (6 bases). In germline, CDR1 is SGHDN, CDR2 FVKESK. The CDR3 has 16 amino acids. The V gene lost 4 bases and the J gene lost 0 bases, with 15 bases spanning the gap. CDR3 sequence: CASSPFTGNLNTEAFF. In nucleotides, the CDR3 is TGTGCCAGCAGCCCTTTTACAGGGAACTTGAACACTGAAGCTTTCTTT.

V and J are TRBV7-2 and TRBJ2-1; 11 positions agree with TRBD2. CDR1 is SGHTA and CDR2 is FQGNSA in the germline V gene. The CDR3 extends over 15 amino acids. J lost 4 bases, V lost 4 bases, and 3 bases had no gene match. Here the CDR3 DNA reads TGTGCCAGCAGCTCGAGACTAGCGGGGTACAATGAGCAGTTCTTC. It codes for CASSSRLAGYNEQFF.

CDR3 DNA sequence: TGTGCCAGCAGCTTGGGGGCCCCGGGAGGGGCCAACGTCCTGACTTTC. Protein: CASSLGAPGGANVLTF. The V call is TRBV5-4, the J call TRBJ2-6; TRBD2 is a possible D gene (5 bases). CDR3 size: 16 residues. V was shortened by 0 bases and J by 4 bases, with 11 bases between the two germline ends. The germline V gene encodes CDR1 SGHNT and CDR2 YYREEE (reference sequence).

The chain recombines TRBV7-2 with TRBJ1-1, with D possibly being TRBD1 (5 bases). Germline CDR1 reads SGHTA; CDR2 reads FQGNSA. The CDR3 covers 16 residues. Trimming removed 1 base at V and 1 base at J, with 13 bases between. The CDR3 spells CASSLVEGLGNTEAFF. The CDR3 DNA reads TGTGCCAGCAGCTTAGTTGAGGGACTGGGGAACACTGAAGCTTTCTTT.

The rearrangement links TRBV13 to TRBJ2-2; 7 positions match TRBD2. J gave up 2 bases and V 2 bases, and 5 bases lay outside the gene matches. CDR1 and CDR2 (germline): PRHDT, FYEKMQ (reference sequence). The CDR3 consists of 16 residues. The CDR3 sequence is CASSLRTSDNTGELFF. CDR3 nucleotides: TGTGCCAGCAGCTTAAGAACTAGCGACAACACCGGGGAGCTGTTTTTT.

This chain uses TRBV19 with TRBJ1-5, with D tentatively TRBD1 (6 bases). The CDR3 has 15 residues. The germline gives CDR1 LNHDA, CDR2 SQIVND (reference sequence). Trimming left V 6 bases short and J 6 bases short, with 18 bases between. Here the CDR3 DNA reads TGTGCCAGTAGCCCCCTGGGGGGGCGCGTTCAGCCCCAGCATTTT. Protein: CASSPLGGRVQPQHF.

V gene TRBV11-2 combines with J gene TRBJ2-1; 9 positions agree with TRBD1. V lost 3 bases and J lost 6; bases outside the gene matches: 3. From germline, CDR1 is SGHAT and CDR2 FQNNGV. The CDR3 sequence is 14 residues long. The CDR3 is CASSFGQGFNEQFF. The CDR3 nucleotides read TGTGCCAGCAGCTTCGGACAGGGGTTCAATGAGCAGTTCTTC. Together with reference TRBV11-2 and TRBJ2-1, the CDR3 gives the full variable domain: EAGVAQSPRYKIIEKRQSVAFWCNPISGHATLYWYQQILGQGPKLLIQFQNNGVVDDSQLPKDRFSAERLKGVDSTLKIQPAKLEDSAVYLCASSFGQGFNEQFFGPGTRLTVL.

The chain has TRBV19 and TRBJ2-1, with D uncertain. Germline CDR1 is LNHDA and CDR2 is SQIVND (reference sequence). The CDR3 totals 14 residues. DNA for the CDR3: TGTGCAACCAGCCTCCTAGACTCCTACAATGAGCAGTTCTTC. Protein: CATSLLDSYNEQFF.

This clone occurred once. J is TRBJ2-3 and V is TRBV18, with D perhaps matching TRBD2 (5 bases). The CDR3 is 13 residues long. V was shortened by 5 bases and J by 1 base, with 7 bases between the two germline ends. Germline V gene sequence: CDR1 KGHSH, CDR2 LQKENI. CDR3 bases: TGTGCCAGCTCAAGCGGCGGCACAGATACGCAGTATTTT. This encodes CASSSGGTDTQYF.

This clone was recorded once. J is TRBJ1-4 and V is TRBV5-1; 10 nucleotides align to TRBD1. Germline V gene data show CDR1 as SGHRS and CDR2 as YFSETQ. The CDR3 totals 15 residues. V trimming: 2 bases; J trimming: 5 bases; junction bases outside the gene matches: 3. CDR3 sequence: CASSFMGQGNEKLFF. DNA of the CDR3: TGCGCCAGCAGCTTCATGGGACAGGGGAATGAAAAACTGTTTTTT.

The genes are TRBV10-3 and TRBJ2-2; 7 bases agree with TRBD1. The CDR3 runs 14 residues. J was trimmed by 5 bases and V by 5 bases; bases with no gene match: 5. CDR1 and CDR2 (germline): ENHRY, SYGVKD. CDR3 sequence (DNA): TGTGCCATCAGTTACCCAGGGGGAACCGGGGAGCTGTTTTTT. Translating gives CAISYPGGTGELFF.

This sequence joins TRBV7-9 and TRBJ1-6, with D possibly TRBD1 on 5 matching bases. V shed 11 bases and J shed 5 bases, with 10 bases lying between them. This CDR3 contains 12 residues. Germline V CDR1 and CDR2: SEHNR, FQNEAQ (reference sequence). The CDR3 sequence: CAGGRDNSPLHF. DNA of the CDR3: TGTGCCGGGGGGAGGGATAATTCACCCCTCCACTTT. The variable domain in full, completed from reference TRBV7-9 and TRBJ1-6, reads DTGVSQNPRHKITKRGQNVTFRCDPISEHNRLYWYRQTLGQGPEFLTYFQNEAQLEKSRLLSDRFSAERPKGSFSTLEIQRTEQGDSAMYLCAGGRDNSPLHFGNGTRLTVT.

The chain employs TRBV4-3 and TRBJ1-3, with D maybe TRBD1 (6 bases). V gave up 0 bases and J gave up 11 bases, with 14 bases separating them. There are 14 residues in the CDR3. Per the germline V gene, CDR1 is LGHNA and CDR2 is YSLEER. This chain's CDR3 is CASSQDSFRGSIYF. In nucleotides, the CDR3 is TGCGCCAGCAGCCAAGATAGTTTCAGGGGATCCATATATTTT.

The J gene is TRBJ2-4, the V gene TRBV28, with 8 bases fitting TRBD2. The V gene end was trimmed by 5 bases and the J gene end by 1 base; junction bases not matched to a gene: 10. CDR3 size: 17 residues. CDR1 MDHEN and CDR2 SYDVKM come from the germline V gene. The CDR3 coding sequence is TGTGCCAGCAGTCCCCATCGGGGGGGTATTGCCAAAAACATTCAGTACTTC. Its translation is CASSPHRGGIAKNIQYF.

V and J are TRBV13 and TRBJ1-5; no firm D call. The CDR3 covers 18 residues. Germline V gives CDR1 PRHDT, CDR2 FYEKMQ (reference sequence). V dropped 0 bases and J dropped 1 base, with 16 bases sitting between them. DNA for the CDR3: TGTGCCAGCAGCTTAGGTCCTCTGGACCTAGGCAGCAATCAGCCCCAGCATTTT. It codes for CASSLGPLDLGSNQPQHF.

The V call is TRBV7-2, the J call TRBJ1-1; D possibly corresponds to TRBD1 (5 bases). CDR3 length: 13 amino acids. The V gene's germline CDR1 is SGHTA and CDR2 FQGNSA. V shed 1 base and J shed 6 bases, with 9 bases lying between them. For the CDR3, the DNA is TGTGCCAGCAGCTTAGTGGGGGACGCTGAAGCTTTCTTT. Amino acids: CASSLVGDAEAFF.